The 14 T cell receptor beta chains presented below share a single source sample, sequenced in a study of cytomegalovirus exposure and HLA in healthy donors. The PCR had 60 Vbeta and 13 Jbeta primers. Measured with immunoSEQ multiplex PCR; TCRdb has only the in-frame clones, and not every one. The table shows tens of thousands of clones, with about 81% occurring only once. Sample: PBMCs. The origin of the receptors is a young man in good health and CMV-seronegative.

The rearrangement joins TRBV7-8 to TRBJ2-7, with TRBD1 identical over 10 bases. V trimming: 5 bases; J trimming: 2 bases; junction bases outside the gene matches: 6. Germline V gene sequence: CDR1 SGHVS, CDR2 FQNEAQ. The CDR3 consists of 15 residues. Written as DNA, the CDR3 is TGTGCCAGCAGCATCACCGGGACAGGGGCCTACGAGCAGTACTTC. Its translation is CASSITGTGAYEQYF.

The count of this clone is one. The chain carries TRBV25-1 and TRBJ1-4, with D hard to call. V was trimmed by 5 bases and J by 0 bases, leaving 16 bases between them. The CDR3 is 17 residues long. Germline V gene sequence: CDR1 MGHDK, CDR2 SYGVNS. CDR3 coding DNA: TGTGCCAGCAGTCTGAGGCAGATAGAAACAACTAATGAAAAACTGTTTTTT. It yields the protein CASSLRQIETTNEKLFF.

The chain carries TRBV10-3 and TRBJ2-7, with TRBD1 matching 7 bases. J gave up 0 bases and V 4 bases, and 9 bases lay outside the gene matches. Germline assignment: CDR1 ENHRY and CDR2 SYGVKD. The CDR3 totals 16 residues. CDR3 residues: CAISVFRGPSSYEQYF. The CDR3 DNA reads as TGTGCCATCAGTGTTTTTAGGGGGCCTAGCTCCTACGAGCAGTACTTC.

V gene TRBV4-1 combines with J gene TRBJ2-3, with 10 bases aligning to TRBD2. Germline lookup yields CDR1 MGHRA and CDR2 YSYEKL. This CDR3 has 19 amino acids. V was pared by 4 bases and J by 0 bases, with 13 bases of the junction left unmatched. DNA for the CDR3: TGCGCCAGCAGCCGCGTCTGGGCTAGCGGGAGTACTAGCACAGATACGCAGTATTTT. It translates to CASSRVWASGSTSTDTQYF.

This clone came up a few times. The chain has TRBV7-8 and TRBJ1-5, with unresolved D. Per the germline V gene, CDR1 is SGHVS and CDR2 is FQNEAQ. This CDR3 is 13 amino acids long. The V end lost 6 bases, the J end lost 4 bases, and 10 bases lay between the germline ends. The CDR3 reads CASRFSGNQPQHF. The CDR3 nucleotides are TGTGCCAGCAGATTTAGCGGGAATCAGCCCCAGCATTTT.

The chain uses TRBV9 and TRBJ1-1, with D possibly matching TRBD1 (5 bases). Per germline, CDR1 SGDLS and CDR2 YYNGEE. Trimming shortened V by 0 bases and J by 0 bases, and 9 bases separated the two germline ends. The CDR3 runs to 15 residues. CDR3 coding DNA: TGTGCCAGCAGCGTAGACCAGGGTATGAACACTGAAGCTTTCTTT. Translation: CASSVDQGMNTEAFF.

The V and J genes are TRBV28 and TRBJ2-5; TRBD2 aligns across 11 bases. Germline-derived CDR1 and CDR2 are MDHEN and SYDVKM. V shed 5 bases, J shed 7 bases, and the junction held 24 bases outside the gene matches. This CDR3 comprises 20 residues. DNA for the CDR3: TGTGCCAGCAGTATGCCAGAATCGGGATTAGCGGGAGGGCCGGGTCGGACCCAGTACTTC. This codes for CASSMPESGLAGGPGRTQYF.

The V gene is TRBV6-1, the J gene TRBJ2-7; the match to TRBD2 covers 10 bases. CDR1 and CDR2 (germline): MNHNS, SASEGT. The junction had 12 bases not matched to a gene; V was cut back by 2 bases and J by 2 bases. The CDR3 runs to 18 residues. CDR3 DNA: TGTGCCAGCAGTGAATCGGAGCGGGAGGGCCTTTCACCCTACGAGCAGTACTTC. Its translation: CASSESEREGLSPYEQYF.

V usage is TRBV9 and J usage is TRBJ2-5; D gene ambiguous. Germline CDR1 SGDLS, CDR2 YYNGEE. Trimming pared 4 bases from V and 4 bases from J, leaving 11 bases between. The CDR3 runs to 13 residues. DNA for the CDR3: TGTGCCAGCAGCACCACCCCCGGAGAGACCCAGTACTTC. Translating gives CASSTTPGETQYF. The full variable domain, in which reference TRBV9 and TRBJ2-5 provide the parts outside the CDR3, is DSGVTQTPKHLITATGQRVTLRCSPRSGDLSVYWYQQSLDQGLQFLIQYYNGEERAKGNILERFSAQQFPDLHSELNLSSLELGDSALYFCASSTTPGETQYFGPGTRLLVL.

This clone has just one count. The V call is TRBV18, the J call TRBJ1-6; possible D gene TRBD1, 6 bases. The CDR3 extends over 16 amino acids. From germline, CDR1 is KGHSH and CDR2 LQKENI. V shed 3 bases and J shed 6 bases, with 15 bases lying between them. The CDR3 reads CASSPQGGGGNSPLHF. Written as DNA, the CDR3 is TGTGCCAGCTCACCCCAAGGGGGGGGTGGTAATTCACCCCTCCACTTT.

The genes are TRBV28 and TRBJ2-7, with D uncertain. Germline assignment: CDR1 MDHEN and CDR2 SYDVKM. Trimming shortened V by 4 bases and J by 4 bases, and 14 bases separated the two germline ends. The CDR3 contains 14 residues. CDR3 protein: CASSWSGSRYEQYF. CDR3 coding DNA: TGTGCCAGCAGTTGGAGTGGGTCGAGATACGAGCAGTACTTC.

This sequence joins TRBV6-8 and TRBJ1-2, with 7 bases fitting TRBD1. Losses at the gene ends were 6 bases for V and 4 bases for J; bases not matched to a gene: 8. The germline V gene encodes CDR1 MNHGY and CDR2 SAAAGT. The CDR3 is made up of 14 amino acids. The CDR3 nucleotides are TGTGCCAGCAGGCCTTCGGGGGACAGCTATGGCTACACCTTC. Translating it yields CASRPSGDSYGYTF.

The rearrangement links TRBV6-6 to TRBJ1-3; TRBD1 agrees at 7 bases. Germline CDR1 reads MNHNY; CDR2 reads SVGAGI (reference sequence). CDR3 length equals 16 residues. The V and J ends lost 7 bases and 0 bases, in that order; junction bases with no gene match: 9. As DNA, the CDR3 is TGTGCCAGCATCCGAGGGCCAGGGGGCTCTGGAAACACCATATATTTT. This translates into CASIRGPGGSGNTIYF.

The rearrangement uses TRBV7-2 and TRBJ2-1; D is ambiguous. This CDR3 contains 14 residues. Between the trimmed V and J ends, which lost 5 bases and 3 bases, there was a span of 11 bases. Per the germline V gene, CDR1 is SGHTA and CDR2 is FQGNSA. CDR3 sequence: CASSLQVIYNEQFF. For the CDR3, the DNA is TGTGCCAGCAGCCTGCAGGTCATCTACAATGAGCAGTTCTTC.